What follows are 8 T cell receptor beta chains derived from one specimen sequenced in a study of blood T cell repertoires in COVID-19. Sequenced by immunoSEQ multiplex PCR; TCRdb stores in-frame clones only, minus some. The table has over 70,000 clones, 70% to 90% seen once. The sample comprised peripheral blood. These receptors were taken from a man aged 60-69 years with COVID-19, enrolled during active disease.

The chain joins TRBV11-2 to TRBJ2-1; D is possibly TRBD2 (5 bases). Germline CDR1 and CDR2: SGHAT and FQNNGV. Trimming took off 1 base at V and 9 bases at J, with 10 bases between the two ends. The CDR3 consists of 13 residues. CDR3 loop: CASSLVLGGEQFF. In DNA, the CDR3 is TGTGCCAGCAGCTTAGTACTCGGAGGTGAGCAGTTCTTC.

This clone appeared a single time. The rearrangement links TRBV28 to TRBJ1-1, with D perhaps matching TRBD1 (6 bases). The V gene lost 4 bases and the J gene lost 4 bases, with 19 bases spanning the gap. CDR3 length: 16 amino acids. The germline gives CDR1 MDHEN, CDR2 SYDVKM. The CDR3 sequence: CASSSIEGVRGTEAFF. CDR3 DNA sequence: TGTGCCAGCAGTTCCATCGAGGGGGTGAGGGGCACTGAAGCTTTCTTT.

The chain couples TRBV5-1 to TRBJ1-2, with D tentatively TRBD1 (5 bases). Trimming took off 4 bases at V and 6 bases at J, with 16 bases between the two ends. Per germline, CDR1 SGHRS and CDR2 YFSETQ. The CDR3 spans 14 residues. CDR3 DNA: TGCGCCAGCAGCAAGTCCAGGGTGATGGATGGCTACACCTTC. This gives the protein CASSKSRVMDGYTF.

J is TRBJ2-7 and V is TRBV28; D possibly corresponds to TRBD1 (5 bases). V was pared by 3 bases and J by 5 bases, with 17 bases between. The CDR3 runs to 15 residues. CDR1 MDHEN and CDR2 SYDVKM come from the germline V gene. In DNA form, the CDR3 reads TGTGCCAGCAGTTTCCCCAGGGTCCCCCCAGACGAGCAGTACTTC. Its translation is CASSFPRVPPDEQYF. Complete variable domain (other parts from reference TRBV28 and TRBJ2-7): DVKVTQSSRYLVKRTGEKVFLECVQDMDHENMFWYRQDPGLGLRLIYFSYDVKMKEKGDIPEGYSVSREKKERFSLILESASTNQTSMYLCASSFPRVPPDEQYFGPGTRLTVT.

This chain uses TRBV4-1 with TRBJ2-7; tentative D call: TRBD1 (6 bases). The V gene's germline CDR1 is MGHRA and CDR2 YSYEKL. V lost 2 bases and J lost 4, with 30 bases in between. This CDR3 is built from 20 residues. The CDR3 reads CASSQSPTPDRSNWRYEQYF. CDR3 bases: TGCGCCAGCAGCCAAAGCCCCACCCCGGACAGATCAAATTGGAGGTACGAGCAGTACTTC.

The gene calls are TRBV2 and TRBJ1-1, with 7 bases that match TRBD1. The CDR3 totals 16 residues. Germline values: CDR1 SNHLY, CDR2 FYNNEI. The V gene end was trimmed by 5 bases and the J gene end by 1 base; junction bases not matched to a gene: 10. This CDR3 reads CASSFTGTEKNTEAFF. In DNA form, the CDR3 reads TGTGCCAGCAGTTTCACCGGGACAGAAAAGAACACTGAAGCTTTCTTT.

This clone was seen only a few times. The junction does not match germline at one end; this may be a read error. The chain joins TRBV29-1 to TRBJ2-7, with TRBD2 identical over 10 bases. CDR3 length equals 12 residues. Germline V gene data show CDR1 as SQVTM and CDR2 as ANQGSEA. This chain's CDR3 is CSVQLAGAFSDF. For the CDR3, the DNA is TGCAGCGTTCAGCTAGCGGGGGCTTTCTCTGACTTC.

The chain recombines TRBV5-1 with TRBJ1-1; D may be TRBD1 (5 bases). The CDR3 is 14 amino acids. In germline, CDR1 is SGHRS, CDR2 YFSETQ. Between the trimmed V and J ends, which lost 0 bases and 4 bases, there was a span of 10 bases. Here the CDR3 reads CASSLEGQGTEAFF. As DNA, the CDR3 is TGCGCCAGCAGCTTGGAGGGGCAGGGCACTGAAGCTTTCTTT.